A single sample gave rise to the 5 T cell receptor beta chains below, sequenced in a study of the immune and genomic landscape of osteosarcoma (TCRdb year 2020). The protocol used for the library was the immunoSEQ multiplex PCR assay. Held by TCRdb, this immuneACCESS table contains in-frame sequences only and omits some clones. Under half of the omission traces to an unresolved V gene where checked; the cause of the rest is unknown. The sample table holds roughly 9,800 clones, of which approximately 70% were seen once. The ten biggest clones cover roughly a sixth of the sample. Specimens were post-treatment primary, local recurrence and metastasis tumors from poor-prognosis patients. Sample: osteosarcoma tumor tissue from the lung. The receptors derive from a human donor with osteosarcoma.

This chain connects TRBV15 to TRBJ2-2; D is perhaps TRBD2 (5 bases). The germline gives CDR1 LNHNV, CDR2 YYDKDF (reference sequence). Trimming took 11 bases from V and 1 from J, leaving 14 bases between them. The CDR3 is 14 amino acids. CDR3 DNA sequence: TGTGCCCTCCGGGCGGGCAGGAACACCGGGGAGCTGTTTTTT. Translating gives CALRAGRNTGELFF. The whole variable domain, remainder taken from reference TRBV15 and TRBJ2-2, is DAMVIQNPRYQVTQFGKPVTLSCSQTLNHNVMYWYQQKSSQAPKLLFHYYDKDFNNEADTPDNFQSRRPNTSFCFLDIRSPGLGDTAMYLCALRAGRNTGELFFGEGSRLTVL.

The chain uses TRBV29-1 and TRBJ2-1, with D possibly called TRBD1 or TRBD2 (5 bases each). The length of the CDR3 is 11 residues. Per the germline V gene, CDR1 is SQVTM and CDR2 is ANQGSEA. Trimming took off 7 bases at V and 10 bases at J, with 14 bases between the two ends. The CDR3 sequence: CSAPGRPEQFF. The CDR3 DNA follows: TGCAGCGCCCCGGGGCGGCCGGAGCAGTTCTTC.

This rearrangement joins TRBV20-1 to TRBJ2-7; no clear D. CDR1 and CDR2 from the germline V gene are DFQATT and SNEGSKA (reference sequence). The V gene lost 6 bases and the J gene lost 7 bases, with 13 bases spanning the gap. The CDR3 contains 11 residues. DNA for the CDR3: TGCAGTGCAGCTGGAAGTCAGGAGCAGTACTTC. Protein: CSAAGSQEQYF.

The rearrangement joins TRBV20-1 to TRBJ1-5, with a possible D match to TRBD1 (6 bases). The ends were cut back, 6 bases at V and 5 bases at J, with 8 bases in the middle. This CDR3 spans 11 amino acids. The V gene's germline CDR1 is DFQATT and CDR2 SNEGSKA (reference sequence). The CDR3 DNA follows: TGCAGTGCGGCAGGGGATCAGCCCCAGCATTTT. It is translated as CSAAGDQPQHF.

This clone has more than one count but fewer than ten. The chain employs TRBV2 and TRBJ1-5; D possibly corresponds to TRBD1 (6 bases). The CDR3 extends over 15 amino acids. Germline V gene data show CDR1 as SNHLY and CDR2 as FYNNEI. The ends were cut back, 2 bases at V and 1 base at J, with 9 bases in the middle. The CDR3 bases are TGTGCCAGCAGTGAATTCGACAGGAGCAATCAGCCCCAGCATTTT. As protein: CASSEFDRSNQPQHF.